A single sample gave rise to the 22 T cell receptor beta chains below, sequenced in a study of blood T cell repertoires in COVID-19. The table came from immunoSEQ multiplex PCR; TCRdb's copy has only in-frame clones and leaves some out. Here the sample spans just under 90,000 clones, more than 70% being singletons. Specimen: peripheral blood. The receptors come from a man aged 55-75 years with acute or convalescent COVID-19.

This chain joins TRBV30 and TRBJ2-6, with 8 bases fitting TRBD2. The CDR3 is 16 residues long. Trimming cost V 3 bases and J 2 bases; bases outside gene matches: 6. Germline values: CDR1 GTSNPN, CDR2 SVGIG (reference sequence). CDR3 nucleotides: TGTGCCTGGAGCGCCTACGGGGGGGCTGGGGCCAACGTCCTGACTTTC. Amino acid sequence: CAWSAYGGAGANVLTF.

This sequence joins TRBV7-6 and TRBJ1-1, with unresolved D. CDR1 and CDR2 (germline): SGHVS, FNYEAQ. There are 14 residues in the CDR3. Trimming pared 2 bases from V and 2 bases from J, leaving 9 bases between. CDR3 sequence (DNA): TGTGCCAGCAGCTTAAGCACGTTTAACACTGAAGCTTTCTTT. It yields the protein CASSLSTFNTEAFF.

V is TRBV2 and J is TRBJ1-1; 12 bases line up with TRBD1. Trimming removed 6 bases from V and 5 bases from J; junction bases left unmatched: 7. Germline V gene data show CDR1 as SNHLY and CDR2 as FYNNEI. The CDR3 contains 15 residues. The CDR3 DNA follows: TGTGCCAGCAGGGGGGACAGGGGGCTATGGACTGAAGCTTTCTTT. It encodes CASRGDRGLWTEAFF.

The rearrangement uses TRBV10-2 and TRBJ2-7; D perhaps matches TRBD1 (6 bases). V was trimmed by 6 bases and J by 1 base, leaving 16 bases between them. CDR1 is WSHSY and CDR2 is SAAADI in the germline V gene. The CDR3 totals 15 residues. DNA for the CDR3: TGCGCCAGCAGACGAACGCAACAGGGTTCCTACGAGCAGTACTTC. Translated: CASRRTQQGSYEQYF.

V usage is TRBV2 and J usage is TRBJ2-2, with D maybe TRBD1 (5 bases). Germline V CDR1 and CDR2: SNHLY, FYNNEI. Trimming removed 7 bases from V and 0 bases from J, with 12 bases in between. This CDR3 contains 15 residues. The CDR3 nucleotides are TGTGCCAGCAAGGACACCTTTTCGAACACCGGGGAGCTGTTTTTT. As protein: CASKDTFSNTGELFF.

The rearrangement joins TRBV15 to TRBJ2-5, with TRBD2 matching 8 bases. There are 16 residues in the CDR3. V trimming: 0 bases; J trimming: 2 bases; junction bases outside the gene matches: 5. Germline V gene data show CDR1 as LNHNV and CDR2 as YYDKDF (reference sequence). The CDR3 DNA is TGTGCCACCAGCAGAGATAGCGGGGCAGATCAAGAGACCCAGTACTTC. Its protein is CATSRDSGADQETQYF.

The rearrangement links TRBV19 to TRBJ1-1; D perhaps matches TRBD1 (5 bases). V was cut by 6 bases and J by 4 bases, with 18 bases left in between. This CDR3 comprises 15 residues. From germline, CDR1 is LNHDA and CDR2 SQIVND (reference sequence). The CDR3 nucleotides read TGTGCCAGTAGGGGCCGAGGCAGGGAGGGCACTGAAGCTTTCTTT. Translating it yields CASRGRGREGTEAFF.

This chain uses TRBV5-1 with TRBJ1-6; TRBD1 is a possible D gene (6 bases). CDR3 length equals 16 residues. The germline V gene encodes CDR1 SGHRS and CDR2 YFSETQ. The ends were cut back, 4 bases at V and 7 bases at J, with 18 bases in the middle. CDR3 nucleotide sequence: TGCGCCAGCAGCAATACAGGGAGTGGGGTAAATTCACCCCTCCACTTT. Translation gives CASSNTGSGVNSPLHF.

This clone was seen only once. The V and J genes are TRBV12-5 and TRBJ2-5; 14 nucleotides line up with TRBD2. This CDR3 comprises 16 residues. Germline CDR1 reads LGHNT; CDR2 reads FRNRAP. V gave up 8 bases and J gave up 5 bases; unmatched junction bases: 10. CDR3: CASTVGLAGGMETQYF. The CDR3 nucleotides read TGTGCTAGTACCGTAGGACTAGCGGGAGGTATGGAGACCCAGTACTTC.

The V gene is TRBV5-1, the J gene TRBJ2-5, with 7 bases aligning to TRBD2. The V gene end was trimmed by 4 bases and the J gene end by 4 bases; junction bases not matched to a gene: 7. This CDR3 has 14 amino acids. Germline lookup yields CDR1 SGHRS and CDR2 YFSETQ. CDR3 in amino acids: CASSIGTGGETQYF. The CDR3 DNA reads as TGCGCCAGCAGCATTGGGACGGGGGGAGAGACCCAGTACTTC.

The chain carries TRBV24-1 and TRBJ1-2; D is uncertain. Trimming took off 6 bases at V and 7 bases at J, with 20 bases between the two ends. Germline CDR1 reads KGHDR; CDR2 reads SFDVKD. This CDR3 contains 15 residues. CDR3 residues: CATSRSGGSLGGYTF. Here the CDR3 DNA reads TGTGCCACCAGTCGAAGTGGTGGGAGTCTGGGTGGCTACACCTTC.

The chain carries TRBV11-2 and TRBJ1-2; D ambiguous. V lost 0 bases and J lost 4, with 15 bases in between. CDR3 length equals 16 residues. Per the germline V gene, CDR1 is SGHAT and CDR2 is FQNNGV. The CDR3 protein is CASSLDGSRWVYGYTF. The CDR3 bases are TGTGCCAGCAGCTTAGACGGGTCTCGCTGGGTCTATGGCTACACCTTC. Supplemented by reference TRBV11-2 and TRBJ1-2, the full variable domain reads EAGVAQSPRYKIIEKRQSVAFWCNPISGHATLYWYQQILGQGPKLLIQFQNNGVVDDSQLPKDRFSAERLKGVDSTLKIQPAKLEDSAVYLCASSLDGSRWVYGYTFGSGTRLTVV.

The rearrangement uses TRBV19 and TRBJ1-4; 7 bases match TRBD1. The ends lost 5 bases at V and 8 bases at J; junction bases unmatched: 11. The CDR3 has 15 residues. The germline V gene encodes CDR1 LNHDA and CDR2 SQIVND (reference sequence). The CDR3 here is CASSETQGLDEKLFF. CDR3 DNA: TGTGCCAGTAGTGAAACACAGGGGTTAGACGAAAAACTGTTTTTT.

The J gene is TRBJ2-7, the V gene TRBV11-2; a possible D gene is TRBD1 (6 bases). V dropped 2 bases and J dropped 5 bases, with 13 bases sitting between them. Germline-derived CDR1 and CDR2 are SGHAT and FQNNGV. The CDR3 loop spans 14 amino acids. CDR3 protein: CASSLNRAINEQYF. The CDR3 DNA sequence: TGTGCCAGCAGCTTAAACAGGGCTATAAACGAGCAGTACTTC. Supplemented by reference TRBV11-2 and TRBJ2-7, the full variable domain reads EAGVAQSPRYKIIEKRQSVAFWCNPISGHATLYWYQQILGQGPKLLIQFQNNGVVDDSQLPKDRFSAERLKGVDSTLKIQPAKLEDSAVYLCASSLNRAINEQYFGPGTRLTVT.

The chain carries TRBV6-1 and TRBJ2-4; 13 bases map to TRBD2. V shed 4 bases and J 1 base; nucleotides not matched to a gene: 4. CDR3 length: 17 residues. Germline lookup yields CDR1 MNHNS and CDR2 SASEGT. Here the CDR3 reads CASSAGLAGTAKNIQYF. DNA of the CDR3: TGTGCCAGCAGTGCGGGACTAGCGGGGACGGCCAAAAACATTCAGTACTTC.

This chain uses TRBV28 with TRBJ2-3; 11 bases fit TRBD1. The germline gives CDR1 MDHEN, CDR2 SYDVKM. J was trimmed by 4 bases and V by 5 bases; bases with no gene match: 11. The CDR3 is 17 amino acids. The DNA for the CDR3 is TGTGCCAGCAGTGACAACGACTGGGACAGGGGGTCAGATACGCAGTATTTT. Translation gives CASSDNDWDRGSDTQYF.

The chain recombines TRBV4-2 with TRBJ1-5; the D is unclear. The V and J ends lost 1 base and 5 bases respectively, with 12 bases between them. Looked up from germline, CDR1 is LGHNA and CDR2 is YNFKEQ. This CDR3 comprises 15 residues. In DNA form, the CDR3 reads TGTGCCAGCAGCCAAGGGGGAGGAGTGGATCAGCCCCAGCATTTT. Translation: CASSQGGGVDQPQHF.

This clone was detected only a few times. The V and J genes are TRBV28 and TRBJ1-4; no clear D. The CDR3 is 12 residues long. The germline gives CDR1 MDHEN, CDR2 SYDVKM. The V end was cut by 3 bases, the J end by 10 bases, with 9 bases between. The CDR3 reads CASSLVEAKLFF. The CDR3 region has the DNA TGTGCCAGCAGTTTGGTGGAGGCAAAACTGTTTTTT.

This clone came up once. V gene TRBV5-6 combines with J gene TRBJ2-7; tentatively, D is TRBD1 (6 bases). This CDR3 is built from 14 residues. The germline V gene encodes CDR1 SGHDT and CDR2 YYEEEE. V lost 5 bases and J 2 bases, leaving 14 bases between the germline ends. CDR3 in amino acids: CASRAMDRPYEQYF. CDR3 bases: TGTGCCAGCAGGGCCATGGACAGACCCTACGAGCAGTACTTC.

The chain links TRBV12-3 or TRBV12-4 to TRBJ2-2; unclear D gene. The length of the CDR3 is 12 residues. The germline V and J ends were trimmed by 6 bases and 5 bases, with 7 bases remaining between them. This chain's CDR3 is CASSSRTGELFF. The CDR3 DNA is TGTGCCAGCAGCTCACGGACCGGGGAGCTGTTTTTT.

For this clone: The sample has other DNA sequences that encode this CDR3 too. CDR3 loop: CASSIGSSGANVLTF. Written as DNA, the CDR3 is TGTGCCAGTAGTATAGGGAGCTCTGGGGCCAACGTCCTGACTTTC. The chain links TRBV19 to TRBJ2-6; D not certain. The CDR3 covers 15 residues. The ends were cut back, 1 base at V and 0 bases at J, with 4 bases in the middle. The germline V gene encodes CDR1 LNHDA and CDR2 SQIVND (reference sequence). Looking up the rest from reference TRBV19 and TRBJ2-6 gives the full variable domain: DGGITQSPKYLFRKEGQNVTLSCEQNLNHDAMYWYRQDPGQGLRLIYYSQIVNDFQKGDIAEGYSVSREKKESFPLTVTSAQKNPTAFYLCASSIGSSGANVLTFGAGSRLTVL.

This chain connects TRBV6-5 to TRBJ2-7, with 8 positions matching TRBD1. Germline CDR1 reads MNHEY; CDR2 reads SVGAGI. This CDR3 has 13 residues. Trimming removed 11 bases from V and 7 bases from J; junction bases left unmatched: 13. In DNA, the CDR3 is TGTGCCTGTCAAGGCAGGGGGCTGGGGGAGCAGTACTTC. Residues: CACQGRGLGEQYF.